The clone carrying this T cell receptor (beta chain) was recorded at least ten times. Its antigen is unknown. The data originate from a study of T cell repertoires in cytomegalovirus infection. Overall study context: Signatures in public TCR beta sequences pointed to both CMV infection and matching HLA type.

One entry per CDR3 protein, called by TCRdb with MiXCR from the reads. The sample lists 900,000 to 950,000 distinct CDR3 sequences; around 30% were seen once. Trimming took 5 bases from V and 8 from J; bases not matched to a gene: 18. This CDR3 is 17 amino acids long. In germline, CDR1 is SGHTA, CDR2 FQGNSA. The material was cultured CD8+ T cells from PBMCs, obtained from culture after CMV antigen stimulation. The genes are TRBV7-2 and TRBJ2-1, with 7 bases identical to TRBD1. The origin of this receptor is a human donor in good health (CMV status not recorded). Some clones in this sample may be carry-over from other donors' samples. This CDR3 reads CASSPRRWTGEEHEQFF. The CDR3 nucleotides read TGTGCCAGCAGCCCCCGTAGATGGACAGGAGAGGAACATGAGCAGTTCTTC. Variable domain in full (rest from reference TRBV7-2 and TRBJ2-1): GAGVSQSPSNKVTEKGKDVELRCDPISGHTALYWYRQSLGQGLEFLIYFQGNSAPDKSGLPSDRFSAERTGGSVSTLTIQRTQQEDSAVYLCASSPRRWTGEEHEQFFGPGTRLTVL.